This TCR beta chain emerged from a study of cytomegalovirus exposure and HLA in healthy donors. Study observations and caveats: Most TCR sequences were uncommon, yet certain public TCRs appeared in many donors. Listed as cytomegalovirus-associated were about 160 TCR beta chains.

V was pared by 2 bases and J by 1 base, with 12 bases between. CDR3 length: 15 amino acids. The V gene's germline CDR1 is SGHVS and CDR2 FQNEAQ. From the 120-subject validation cohort, which was separate from the approximately 700-subject first cohort, the donors were drawn. Concerning this clone itself: The antigen remains unidentified.

Data came from immunoSEQ multiplex PCR; TCRdb stores just in-frame clones and leaves some out. The sample records around 240,000 clones, roughly 90% being singletons. Material for sequencing was PBMCs. V and J are TRBV7-8 and TRBJ2-7, with D possibly being TRBD1 (5 bases). This receptor was taken from a woman under 30 in good health and CMV-seronegative. CDR3 sequence: CASSLYQGSSYEQYF. DNA of the CDR3: TGTGCCAGCAGCTTATATCAGGGTTCATCCTACGAGCAGTACTTC.